A single sample is the source of the 7 T cell receptor beta chains below, sequenced in a study of shared clonotypes between healthy human individuals. Naive CD8 populations comprised CD45RO-negative cells positively selected for CCR7, excluding terminally differentiated effector memory CD45RA+ cells. Sequencing used immunoSEQ multiplex PCR; TCRdb keeps in-frame clones, though not all of them. This repertoire shows about 1,800,000 clones, about 95% found once; its top ten account for 1% to 1.5%. Sequencing was done on a sample of naive CD8+ T cells sorted from blood. The receptor source for this set is a man younger than 35 in good health.

The V and J genes are TRBV9 and TRBJ2-3; D unclear. CDR1 and CDR2 (germline): SGDLS, YYNGEE. V gave up 0 bases and J gave up 1 base, with 6 bases separating them. This CDR3 comprises 14 residues. The DNA of the CDR3 is TGTGCCAGCAGCGTAGACGCAGGCACAGATACGCAGTATTTT. This translates into CASSVDAGTDTQYF.

This chain uses TRBV29-1 with TRBJ2-7, with D possibly matching TRBD2 (5 bases). CDR1 and CDR2 from the germline V gene are SQVTM and ANQGSEA. The CDR3 contains 13 residues. The V and J ends lost 4 bases and 0 bases respectively, with 10 bases between them. CDR3 amino acids: CSVARGGSYEQYF. CDR3 in DNA: TGCAGCGTTGCGCGCGGAGGCTCCTACGAGCAGTACTTC.

As to this clone: Other DNA sequences in this sample translate to the same CDR3. This chain joins TRBV6-1 and TRBJ2-7, with D possibly matching TRBD1 (5 bases). Per germline, CDR1 MNHNS and CDR2 SASEGT. The CDR3 contains 13 residues. The V gene lost 4 bases and the J gene lost 2 bases, with 9 bases spanning the gap. CDR3 in DNA: TGTGCCAGCAGTGCCAGGGCCCCCTACGAGCAGTACTTC. Protein product: CASSARAPYEQYF.

The rearrangement uses TRBV27 and TRBJ1-2; D might be TRBD1 (6 bases). Trimming shortened V by 8 bases and J by 8 bases, and 21 bases separated the two germline ends. Germline-derived CDR1 and CDR2 are MNHEY and SMNVEV (reference sequence). This CDR3 has 14 amino acids. In nucleotides, the CDR3 is TGTGCCAGCGCTTCGGACAGAGGGGGGCTCGGCTACACCTTC. It yields the protein CASASDRGGLGYTF.

This chain uses TRBV6-5 with TRBJ2-3, with D hard to call. V was cut by 5 bases and J by 11 bases, with 14 bases left in between. This CDR3 spans 12 amino acids. Germline-derived CDR1 and CDR2 are MNHEY and SVGAGI. CDR3 nucleotide sequence: TGTGCCAGCAGTGAAGGGCACTTGGGGCAGTATTTT. Translation gives CASSEGHLGQYF.

The chain is built from TRBV6-6 and TRBJ2-7; D uncertain. Between the trimmed V and J ends, which lost 6 bases and 1 base, there was a span of 10 bases. CDR3 length equals 13 residues. In germline, CDR1 is MNHNY, CDR2 SVGAGI (reference sequence). Here the CDR3 reads CASSLDGSYEQYF. The CDR3 coding sequence is TGTGCCAGCAGCCTCGACGGATCCTACGAGCAGTACTTC.

This clone has only one observation. The J gene is TRBJ1-6, the V gene TRBV27; 7 bases are shared with TRBD1. The CDR3 sequence is 17 residues long. The V gene end was trimmed by 0 bases and the J gene end by 4 bases; junction bases not matched to a gene: 6. Germline V lookup: CDR1 MNHEY, CDR2 SMNVEV (reference sequence). CDR3 in DNA: TGTGCCAGCAGTTTATCGCAGGGGGGATTGTATAATTCACCCCTCCACTTT. Protein product: CASSLSQGGLYNSPLHF.